This passage covers 19 T cell receptor beta chains from one sample sequenced in a study of shared clonotypes between healthy human individuals. This table comes from immunoSEQ multiplex PCR, and its TCRdb copy is limited to in-frame clones, with some not included. The top ten clones hold about 1.6% of a sample with about 2.2 million clones, about 94% of them seen once. CD45RO-negative cells were positively selected for CCR7, leaving out terminally differentiated effector memory CD45RA+ cells. Sequencing input: naive CD8+ T cells from PBMCs. These receptors came from a young man in good health. Some clones in this sample may be carry-over from other donors' samples.

This clone has only a few counts. Other nucleotide sequences in the sample specify the same CDR3. The rearrangement uses TRBV7-9 and TRBJ1-2; D gene ambiguous. Germline V gene sequence: CDR1 SEHNR, CDR2 FQNEAQ (reference sequence). Trimming took off 1 base at V and 5 bases at J, with 5 bases between the two ends. This CDR3 contains 12 residues. CDR3: CASSLGPYGYTF. CDR3 DNA sequence: TGTGCCAGCAGCTTAGGGCCATATGGCTACACCTTC.

The chain links TRBV6-5 to TRBJ2-1, with a tentative D call TRBD2 (6 bases). Between the trimmed V and J ends, which lost 7 bases and 4 bases, there was a span of 14 bases. Germline CDR1 is MNHEY and CDR2 is SVGAGI. The CDR3 is 14 amino acids. The CDR3 DNA sequence: TGTGCCAGCACCTTTCAGGAGGGGTACAATGAGCAGTTCTTC. Amino acid sequence: CASTFQEGYNEQFF.

The V call is TRBV29-1, the J call TRBJ2-7; 7 bases align to TRBD1. Per the germline V gene, CDR1 is SQVTM and CDR2 is ANQGSEA. J gave up 6 bases and V 7 bases, and 9 bases lay outside the gene matches. The CDR3 covers 12 residues. CDR3 sequence (DNA): TGCAGCGCGACCGACAGGGCAGTCGAGCAGTACTTC. This gives the protein CSATDRAVEQYF.

The chain joins TRBV28 to TRBJ1-1; 9 bases agree with TRBD1. The CDR3 extends over 14 amino acids. Germline V CDR1 and CDR2: MDHEN, SYDVKM. V lost 7 bases, J lost 5 bases, and 8 bases stayed unmatched. The CDR3 DNA sequence: TGTGCCAGCACAAAGACAGGGGGAGAAACTGAAGCTTTCTTT. Encoded protein: CASTKTGGETEAFF.

The chain is built from TRBV5-6 and TRBJ2-7, with D possibly being TRBD2 (6 bases). The CDR3 has 14 amino acids. V was shortened by 1 base and J by 5 bases, with 13 bases between the two germline ends. CDR1 and CDR2 from the germline V gene are SGHDT and YYEEEE. For the CDR3, the DNA is TGTGCCAGCAGCTTGTTGACGGGAGCCGACGAGCAGTACTTC. Amino acids: CASSLLTGADEQYF. The complete variable domain, with remaining parts taken from reference TRBV5-6 and TRBJ2-7, reads DAGVTQSPTHLIKTRGQQVTLRCSPKSGHDTVSWYQQALGQGPQFIFQYYEEEERQRGNFPDRFSGHQFPNYSSELNVNALLLGDSALYLCASSLLTGADEQYFGPGTRLTVT.

The genes are TRBV7-9 and TRBJ2-5, with D unresolved. TRBJ2-7 explains the end of the DNA better; the J call may be wrong. The CDR3 covers 11 residues. Germline assignment: CDR1 SEHNR and CDR2 FQNEAQ (reference sequence). The CDR3 loop is CASSKSHEQYF. The CDR3 DNA follows: TGTGCCAGCAGCAAAAGCCACGAGCAGTACTTC.

This clone has a handful of counts. This sequence joins TRBV27 and TRBJ1-1, with D possibly TRBD1 on 6 matching bases. Per germline, CDR1 MNHEY and CDR2 SMNVEV (reference sequence). The V and J ends lost 5 bases and 1 base respectively, with 11 bases between them. CDR3 length: 14 amino acids. Written as DNA, the CDR3 is TGTGCCAGCAGTCACAGGGAGAGGAACACTGAAGCTTTCTTT. This translates into CASSHRERNTEAFF.

J is TRBJ1-5 and V is TRBV6-1; D is perhaps TRBD1 (6 bases). Trimming pared 3 bases from V and 4 bases from J, leaving 16 bases between. CDR3 length: 16 residues. CDR1 MNHNS and CDR2 SASEGT come from the germline V gene. The CDR3 loop reads CASSEAPQGSNQPQHF. CDR3 nucleotides: TGTGCCAGCAGTGAGGCCCCACAGGGATCTAATCAGCCCCAGCATTTT.

The CDR3 sequence: CASSILQDRANTEAFF. In nucleotides, the CDR3 is TGTGCCAGTAGTATACTCCAGGACAGGGCGAACACTGAAGCTTTCTTT. The V call is TRBV19, the J call TRBJ1-1; 8 positions agree with TRBD1. The J segment lost 1 base and the V segment lost 2 bases, leaving 6 bases of the junction unmatched. The CDR3 sequence is 16 residues long. The germline CDR1 and CDR2 sequences are LNHDA and SQIVND (reference sequence).

This chain links TRBV7-9 with TRBJ2-3; the match to TRBD1 covers 10 bases. The trim removed 3 bases at V and 4 bases at J, leaving 10 bases unmatched. The V gene's germline CDR1 is SEHNR and CDR2 FQNEAQ (reference sequence). The CDR3 length is 17 residues. In DNA, the CDR3 is TGTGCCAGCAGCTTCTCCCCAGGGACAGGGGTCTCAGATACGCAGTATTTT. Translating gives CASSFSPGTGVSDTQYF.

In nucleotides, the CDR3 is TGTGCCAGCAATGACGGTCTAGCGGGACAAATCTCCTACAATGAGCAGTTCTTC. This gives the protein CASNDGLAGQISYNEQFF. The rearrangement joins TRBV11-1 to TRBJ2-1, with 9 nucleotides matching TRBD2. This CDR3 spans 18 amino acids. Per germline, CDR1 SGHAT and CDR2 FQDESV (reference sequence). V lost 7 bases and J lost 0; bases outside the gene matches: 13.

V is TRBV30 and J is TRBJ2-6, with D perhaps TRBD1 (5 bases). Per the germline V gene, CDR1 is GTSNPN and CDR2 is SVGIG (reference sequence). Trimming took 5 bases from V and 1 from J, leaving 12 bases between them. The CDR3 runs 15 residues. CDR3 region: CAWDAGHSGANVLTF. CDR3 nucleotides: TGTGCCTGGGATGCAGGGCATTCTGGGGCCAACGTCCTGACTTTC.

V is TRBV7-6 and J is TRBJ2-4; no firm D call. The length of the CDR3 is 16 residues. The ends were cut back, 1 base at V and 1 base at J, with 11 bases in the middle. Germline lookup yields CDR1 SGHVS and CDR2 FNYEAQ. In DNA, the CDR3 is TGTGCCAGCAGCTTAGACCCCAGTGGGGCCAAAAACATTCAGTACTTC. Translating it yields CASSLDPSGAKNIQYF.

V is TRBV10-3 and J is TRBJ1-1, with a weak D call TRBD1 (5 bases). The CDR3 extends over 16 amino acids. The V gene lost 3 bases and the J gene lost 3 bases, with 17 bases spanning the gap. Germline lookup yields CDR1 ENHRY and CDR2 SYGVKD. CDR3 sequence: CAISDQGPSGHTEAFF. CDR3 nucleotide sequence: TGTGCCATCAGTGATCAGGGCCCAAGTGGGCACACTGAAGCTTTCTTT.

The J gene is TRBJ2-1, the V gene TRBV6-5, with D hard to call. The germline gives CDR1 MNHEY, CDR2 SVGAGI. V gave up 8 bases and J gave up 8 bases, with 13 bases separating them. This CDR3 has 12 amino acids. CDR3 DNA: TGTGCCAGCGGATCCCCTGGATATGAGCAGTTCTTC. Translated, it gives CASGSPGYEQFF.

A remark on this clone: This sample includes further DNA sequences coding for the same CDR3. J is TRBJ2-7 and V is TRBV27; a weak D match, TRBD1 (6 bases). Trimming took 6 bases from V and 6 from J, leaving 9 bases between them. The CDR3 covers 11 residues. Germline V gives CDR1 MNHEY, CDR2 SMNVEV (reference sequence). CDR3 sequence: CASRTGFEQYF. In DNA form, the CDR3 reads TGTGCCAGCAGAACAGGGTTCGAGCAGTACTTC.

Points on this clone: The CDR3 does not close with the conserved phenylalanine or tryptophan, likely indicating a read error. The DNA is left out, because the CDR3 cannot be placed on it with certainty; the CDR3 is given as TCRdb lists it. This chain uses TRBV23-1 with TRBJ1-4. TRBV23-1 is sorted into the ORF group, with uncertain function. The CDR3 spans 12 residues, counting both ends. The CDR3 here is CASSQYCDALVG.

This chain links TRBV27 with TRBJ2-7; TRBD2 matches at 14 bases. This CDR3 has 14 residues. V shed 10 bases and J 6 bases; nucleotides not matched to a gene: 8. Germline CDR1 is MNHEY and CDR2 is SMNVEV (reference sequence). CDR3 in DNA: TGTGCCACAAGACTAGCGGGAGGGCCGGCCGAGCAGTACTTC. Amino acid sequence: CATRLAGGPAEQYF.

The chain links TRBV14 to TRBJ2-3; D ambiguous. This CDR3 contains 16 residues. Germline-derived CDR1 and CDR2 are SGHDN and FVKESK. V was pared by 0 bases and J by 2 bases, with 12 bases between. The CDR3 is CASSQDPDSPTDTQYF. CDR3 coding DNA: TGTGCCAGCAGCCAAGATCCAGACTCCCCCACAGATACGCAGTATTTT.